This T cell receptor beta chain is drawn from a study of blood T cell repertoires in COVID-19. CDR3 length: 16 amino acids. Germline lookup yields CDR1 MNHEY and CDR2 SVGAGI. V dropped 1 base and J dropped 6 bases, with 15 bases sitting between them. Data came from immunoSEQ multiplex PCR; TCRdb stores just in-frame clones and leaves some out. The table lists around 24,000 clones, about 75% of them singletons. The chain joins TRBV6-5 to TRBJ2-2; D might be TRBD2 (5 bases). The sequenced sample was peripheral blood. The TCR was taken from a man at least 80 years old with active or convalescent COVID-19. The CDR3 nucleotides are TGTGCCAGCAGTTACTTTACCCCGGGATTCCCCGGGGAGCTGTTTTTT. Translation gives CASSYFTPGFPGELFF.